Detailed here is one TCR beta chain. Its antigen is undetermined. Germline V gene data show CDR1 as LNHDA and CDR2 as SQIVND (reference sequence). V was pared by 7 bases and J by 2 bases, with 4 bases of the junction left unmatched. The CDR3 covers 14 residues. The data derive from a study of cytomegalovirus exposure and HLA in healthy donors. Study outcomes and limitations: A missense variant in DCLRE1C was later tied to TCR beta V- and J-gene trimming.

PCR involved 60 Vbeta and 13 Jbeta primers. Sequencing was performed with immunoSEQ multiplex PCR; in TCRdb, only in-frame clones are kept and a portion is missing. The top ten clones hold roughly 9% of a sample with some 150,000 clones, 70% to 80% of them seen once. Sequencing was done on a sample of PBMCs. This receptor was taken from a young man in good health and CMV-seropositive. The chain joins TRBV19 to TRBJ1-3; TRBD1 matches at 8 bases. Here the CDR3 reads CASTQGDTGNTIYF. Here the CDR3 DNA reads TGTGCCAGTACACAGGGGGATACTGGAAACACCATATATTTT.